The 18 T cell receptor beta chains below come from one sample, sequenced in a study of T cell clones after liver transplantation. Measured with immunoSEQ multiplex PCR; TCRdb has only the in-frame clones, and not every one. The repertoire includes about 33,000 clones, about 93% of them detected once, and 25% to 30% sits in the top ten. The specimen comprised CD8+ T cells from blood, sampled 12 months after liver transplant. Receptors originate from a human patient who received a liver transplant. A share of the T cells may be of graft donor origin.

The chain employs TRBV29-1 and TRBJ1-2; tentative D call: TRBD1 (6 bases). Germline-derived CDR1 and CDR2 are SQVTM and ANQGSEA. The CDR3 is 12 residues long. The ends were cut back, 7 bases at V and 7 bases at J, with 16 bases in the middle. The CDR3 DNA reads as TGCAGCGCCCCAACAGGGTCTCTTGGCTACACCTTC. This translates into CSAPTGSLGYTF.

The sample holds one count of this clone. The chain uses TRBV4-2 and TRBJ2-7; TRBD2 matches at 8 bases. The germline CDR1 and CDR2 sequences are LGHNA and YNFKEQ. The CDR3 is made up of 12 amino acids. Trimming cost V 3 bases and J 9 bases; bases outside gene matches: 4. The CDR3 nucleotides read TGTGCCAGCAGCCAGTCGGGGGGGCCGCAGTACTTC. Encoded protein: CASSQSGGPQYF.

V usage is TRBV14 and J usage is TRBJ2-3; 7 positions agree with TRBD2. Germline CDR1 reads SGHDN; CDR2 reads FVKESK. Trimming took 3 bases from V and 0 from J; bases not matched to a gene: 0. This CDR3 spans 14 amino acids. The CDR3 sequence is CASSHSGSTDTQYF. In DNA, the CDR3 is TGTGCCAGCAGCCATAGCGGGAGCACAGATACGCAGTATTTT.

The chain recombines TRBV25-1 with TRBJ1-5; 8 bases are a match to TRBD1. The CDR3 has 14 residues. The V gene's germline CDR1 is MGHDK and CDR2 SYGVNS. With 4 bases clipped from V and 6 bases from J, the junction kept 5 bases outside the gene matches. The CDR3, as DNA: TGTGCCAGCAGTGGAGGACAGGGCAGTCAGCCCCAGCATTTT. Protein: CASSGGQGSQPQHF.

The genes are TRBV28 and TRBJ1-1, with D possibly TRBD1 on 5 matching bases. With 3 bases removed from V and 4 bases from J, the gap between germline ends came to 6 bases. CDR3 length: 12 amino acids. Germline CDR1 reads MDHEN; CDR2 reads SYDVKM. In DNA, the CDR3 is TGTGCCAGCAGTTTGGGGCTCACTGAAGCTTTCTTT. Translating gives CASSLGLTEAFF.

The V gene is TRBV14, the J gene TRBJ1-1; D might be TRBD1 (5 bases). V was shortened by 7 bases and J by 5 bases, with 17 bases between the two germline ends. Germline V gene lookup returns CDR1 SGHDN and CDR2 FVKESK. CDR3 length: 14 residues. The CDR3 DNA reads as TGTGCCAGCAAGCCAATTGGGGGATGGACTGAAGCTTTCTTT. Residues: CASKPIGGWTEAFF. Full variable domain (outside the CDR3, taken from reference TRBV14 and TRBJ1-1): EAGVTQFPSHSVIEKGQTVTLRCDPISGHDNLYWYRRVMGKEIKFLLHFVKESKQDESGMPNNRFLAERTGGTYSTLKVQPAELEDSGVYFCASKPIGGWTEAFFGQGTRLTVV.

The V call is TRBV2, the J call TRBJ2-1; maybe TRBD1 (5 bases). The CDR3 contains 12 residues. The germline V gene has CDR1 SNHLY and CDR2 FYNNEI. V was pared by 7 bases and J by 6 bases, with 10 bases between. The DNA for the CDR3 is TGTGCCAGCAAAGGCAGGGTCAATGAGCAGTTCTTC. It encodes CASKGRVNEQFF.

This chain connects TRBV14 to TRBJ1-4; no clear D gene. V was cut by 4 bases and J by 5 bases, with 11 bases left in between. Germline V gene sequence: CDR1 SGHDN, CDR2 FVKESK. The CDR3 contains 14 residues. The CDR3 region is CASSPYRSNEKLFF. The CDR3 DNA sequence: TGTGCCAGCAGCCCGTACAGATCCAATGAAAAACTGTTTTTT.

This clone was observed once. DNA of the CDR3: TGTGCCAGCAGTCCAGATAGGGCTAGCGGGAGCACAGATACGCAGTATTTT. Its translation: CASSPDRASGSTDTQYF. The chain combines TRBV11-3 with TRBJ2-3; TRBD2 aligns across 8 bases. Germline V gene sequence: CDR1 SGHNT, CDR2 YENEEA. J lost 0 bases, V lost 6 bases, and 11 bases had no gene match. The CDR3 covers 17 residues. The full variable domain, completed using reference TRBV11-3 and TRBJ2-3, is EAGVVQSPRYKIIEKKQPVAFWCNPISGHNTLYWYLQNLGQGPELLIRYENEEAVDDSQLPKDRFSAERLKGVDSTLKIQPAELGDSAVYLCASSPDRASGSTDTQYFGPGTRLTVL.

The CDR3 loop reads CASSPRTASNEQFF. In nucleotides, the CDR3 is TGTGCCAGCAGCCCCCGGACGGCTTCAAATGAGCAGTTCTTC. The chain is built from TRBV4-2 and TRBJ2-1; D call uncertain. Germline V gives CDR1 LGHNA, CDR2 YNFKEQ. Trimming shortened V by 4 bases and J by 7 bases, and 14 bases separated the two germline ends. The CDR3 is made up of 14 amino acids.

This rearrangement joins TRBV30 to TRBJ2-1; 7 bases are a match to TRBD2. Germline loops: CDR1 GTSNPN, CDR2 SVGIG (reference sequence). The J segment lost 0 bases and the V segment lost 4 bases, leaving 12 bases of the junction unmatched. This CDR3 region has 17 residues. The CDR3 DNA reads TGTGCCTGGACCCCAAGTCGGCGGGAGATCTCCTACAATGAGCAGTTCTTC. It encodes CAWTPSRREISYNEQFF.

Only a few counts were recorded for this clone. The rearrangement joins TRBV2 to TRBJ1-1; D gene unclear. The CDR3 is 10 residues long. V was clipped by 4 bases and J by 6 bases, with 3 bases between them. Germline values: CDR1 SNHLY, CDR2 FYNNEI. The DNA of the CDR3 is TGTGCCAGCAGTGGGGCTGAAGCTTTCTTT. Protein sequence: CASSGAEAFF. The full variable domain, its missing parts supplied by reference TRBV2 and TRBJ1-1, is EPEVTQTPSHQVTQMGQEVILRCVPISNHLYFYWYRQILGQKVEFLVSFYNNEISEKSEIFDDQFSVERPDGSNFTLKIRSTKLEDSAMYFCASSGAEAFFGQGTRLTVV.

The chain couples TRBV7-6 to TRBJ1-2, with a weak D call TRBD1 (6 bases). Deletions cut 3 bases from V and 7 bases from J, with 18 bases between. The CDR3 has 15 residues. The germline V gene has CDR1 SGHVS and CDR2 FNYEAQ. The CDR3 loop reads CASSLDVDSTVGYTF. DNA of the CDR3: TGTGCCAGCAGCTTGGACGTGGACAGCACAGTTGGCTACACCTTC.

The chain uses TRBV2 and TRBJ1-2; 7 positions match TRBD1. V lost 3 bases, J lost 0 bases, and 10 bases stayed unmatched. Germline V gives CDR1 SNHLY, CDR2 FYNNEI. This CDR3 has 17 amino acids. The DNA for the CDR3 is TGTGCCAGCAGTGACTTTACAGGGGAAGGAGCTAACTATGGCTACACCTTC. The encoded protein is CASSDFTGEGANYGYTF.

This rearrangement joins TRBV11-2 to TRBJ2-3; 13 bases fit TRBD2. The CDR3 runs 15 residues. Trimming cost V 5 bases and J 5 bases; bases outside gene matches: 4. Germline V gives CDR1 SGHAT, CDR2 FQNNGV. The CDR3 nucleotides are TGTGCCAGCAGCGAACGGACTAGCGGGAGAGATACGCAGTATTTT. It translates to CASSERTSGRDTQYF.

The V and J genes are TRBV19 and TRBJ1-1, with 9 bases matching TRBD1. CDR1 is LNHDA and CDR2 is SQIVND in the germline V gene (reference sequence). The CDR3 is 13 residues long. The V segment lost 3 bases and the J segment 11 bases; nucleotides outside the gene matches: 7. The CDR3 DNA is TGTGCCAGTAGTATTGGGACAGGGAGTTATGCTTTCTTT. This sequence encodes CASSIGTGSYAFF.

The chain employs TRBV5-1 and TRBJ2-7; 7 bases are shared with TRBD2. Germline V gives CDR1 SGHRS, CDR2 YFSETQ. V trimming: 7 bases; J trimming: 6 bases; junction bases outside the gene matches: 25. The CDR3 sequence is 18 residues long. The CDR3 loop reads CASFPESVLQSTGGEQYF. In DNA form, the CDR3 reads TGCGCCAGCTTTCCGGAAAGCGTACTGCAGAGTACGGGAGGCGAGCAGTACTTC.

This chain uses TRBV6-5 with TRBJ1-2; D remains ambiguous. The ends were cut back, 5 bases at V and 4 bases at J, with 11 bases in the middle. Germline-derived CDR1 and CDR2 are MNHEY and SVGAGI. The CDR3 extends over 13 amino acids. CDR3 protein: CASSENVAYGYTF. The CDR3, as DNA: TGTGCCAGCAGTGAAAATGTGGCCTATGGCTACACCTTC.